This is a list of T cell receptor beta chains from one sample in a study of shared clonotypes between healthy human individuals. Sequencing used immunoSEQ multiplex PCR; TCRdb keeps in-frame clones, though not all of them. The profile shows over a million clones, about 84% of them singletons. Sequencing was carried out using memory CD4+ T cells from PBMCs. The receptors shown here come from a man younger than 35 in good health. Some clones in this sample may be carry-over from other donors' samples. The CDR3 runs from the conserved cysteine through the conserved F or W. D genes are given only for firm matches. The size entry is marked missing in some rows and otherwise reads once, few, many or a size class.

cdr3_nt,cdr3_aa,j_call,d_call,v_call,clone_size
TGCGCCAGCAGCTTGGTAGCAAATGGGGAAAACATTCAGTACTTC,CASSLVANGENIQYF,TRBJ2-4,NA,TRBV5-1,NA
TGTGCCAGCAGTATCAGACAGGGGGCGTGGAACGAGCAGTACTTC,CASSIRQGAWNEQYF,TRBJ2-7,TRBD1,TRBV28,NA
TGTGCCAGCAGCCAGACGGGCAGGGACGGTCAGCCCCAGCATTTT,CASSQTGRDGQPQHF,TRBJ1-5,NA,TRBV7-9,NA
TGCGCCAGCAGCCAAGACGTCGGGGCCCCGGACGAGCAGTACTTC,CASSQDVGAPDEQYF,TRBJ2-7,NA,TRBV4-1,NA
TGTGCCAGCAGTTTAGGGACCTACAATGAGCAGTTCTTC,CASSLGTYNEQFF,TRBJ2-1,NA,TRBV28,NA
TGTGCCATCAGTGAGCCGCAAGAGACCCAGTACTTC,CAISEPQETQYF,TRBJ2-5,NA,TRBV10-3,NA
TGTGCCAGCAGCTTGGCCGGGGGTGGCGGAGAGACCCAGTACTTC,CASSLAGGGGETQYF,TRBJ2-5,NA,TRBV5-4,NA
TGTGCCAGCAGGTCCGACGGGGAGACCCAGTACTTC,CASRSDGETQYF,TRBJ2-5,NA,TRBV2,NA
TGTGCCAGCAGTACACAAGTCTCTGGGGCCAACGTCCTGACTTTC,CASSTQVSGANVLTF,TRBJ2-6,NA,TRBV28,NA
TGTGCCAGTAGTAAGCGGGAGGCCCTCGGAGGGCATGAGCAGTTCTTC,CASSKREALGGHEQFF,TRBJ2-1,TRBD2,TRBV19,NA
TGTGCCAGCAGTTACTCCGGGCGGGAGACCCAGTACTTC,CASSYSGRETQYF,TRBJ2-5,NA,TRBV6-5,NA
TGCGCCAGCAGCGGCCGTGGGCGGACAAACACTGAAGCTTTCTTT,CASSGRGRTNTEAFF,TRBJ1-1,NA,TRBV5-1,NA
TGCGCCAGCAGCCAGGCTGCGACAGATACGCAGTATTTT,CASSQAATDTQYF,TRBJ2-3,NA,TRBV4-3,NA
TGCGCCAGCAGCTTGGGACACGCGAACACCGGGGAGCTGTTTTTT,CASSLGHANTGELFF,TRBJ2-2,NA,TRBV5-1,NA
TGTGCTAGCAGCGGGGGGCGCGGTGAAGCTTTCTTT,CASSGGRGEAFF,TRBJ1-1,NA,TRBV27,NA
TGTGCCAGCAGCCCGACAGGAAAAACTAGCACAGATACGCAGTATTTT,CASSPTGKTSTDTQYF,TRBJ2-3,NA,TRBV5-6,NA
TGTGCTAGTGGTTTAGGACAGGGTACCTCTGGAAACACCATATATTTT,CASGLGQGTSGNTIYF,TRBJ1-3,TRBD1,TRBV12-5,NA
TGTGCCAGCAGCTTATACGGGGCCCGTGGCACCGGGGAGCTGTTTTTT,CASSLYGARGTGELFF,TRBJ2-2,NA,TRBV7-3,NA
TGTGCCAGCAGTCCCGTTTTGAACACCGGGGAGCTGTTTTTT,CASSPVLNTGELFF,TRBJ2-2,NA,TRBV6-5,NA
TGTGCCAGCAGCTTGTGGGACAGGGGGCGGGATGGCTACACCTTC,CASSLWDRGRDGYTF,TRBJ1-2,TRBD1,TRBV5-4,NA
TGTGCCAGCAGTCCCTCCACATCGTCCTACAATGAGCAGTTCTTC,CASSPSTSSYNEQFF,TRBJ2-1,NA,TRBV27,NA
TGTGCCAGCCTGGGACAGGTCTCCTACGAGCAGTACTTC,CASLGQVSYEQYF,TRBJ2-7,TRBD1,TRBV10-3,NA
TGTGCCTGGAGTCTCCGGACAGGGGGGACCGAGCAGTACTTC,CAWSLRTGGTEQYF,TRBJ2-7,TRBD1,TRBV30,NA
TGCGCCAGCAGCCCAGTCGGACAGGGTTTGAGCACTGAAGCTTTCTTT,CASSPVGQGLSTEAFF,TRBJ1-1,TRBD1,TRBV4-1,NA
TGTGCCAGCAGTGAAATTCTGGGGGAGGTCGAAAAACTGTTTTTT,CASSEILGEVEKLFF,TRBJ1-4,NA,TRBV6-1,NA
TGCGCCAGCAGCTTGGGGCGTGAAGCGGGCACAGATACGCAGTATTTT,CASSLGREAGTDTQYF,TRBJ2-3,NA,TRBV5-1,NA
TGTGCCAGCAATATAAGAGGGGAATACGAGCAGTACTTC,CASNIRGEYEQYF,TRBJ2-7,NA,TRBV9,NA
TGTGCCAGCAGTAGACGACTAGTTAACGCAGATACGCAGTATTTT,CASSRRLVNADTQYF,TRBJ2-3,NA,TRBV7-8,NA
TGCAGTGCGGACCTCACAGATACGCAGTATTTT,CSADLTDTQYF,TRBJ2-3,NA,TRBV20-1,NA
TGTGCCAGCAGTGAACAGGGCACAGATACGCAGTATTTT,CASSEQGTDTQYF,TRBJ2-3,NA,TRBV2,NA
TGTGCCAGCAGGGGGGACACCGACACCGGGGAGCTGTTTTTT,CASRGDTDTGELFF,TRBJ2-2,NA,TRBV2,NA
TGTGCCAGCAGCCAGAGCTTAGCGGGGGGCCAGTTCTTC,CASSQSLAGGQFF,TRBJ2-1,TRBD2,TRBV4-2,NA
TGTGCCAGCAACACACAGGGCACCGGGGAGCTGTTTTTT,CASNTQGTGELFF,TRBJ2-2,NA,TRBV11-2,NA
TGTGCCAGCAACTCCCACCCGGGACAGAACACTGAAGCTTTCTTT,CASNSHPGQNTEAFF,TRBJ1-1,NA,TRBV28,few
TGTGCCAGCAGTGTTAGGGACAATGAGCAGTTCTTC,CASSVRDNEQFF,TRBJ2-1,NA,TRBV6-1,NA
TGTGCCAGCAGCTTAGTGGTAGCGGTCTACAATGAGCAGTTCTTC,CASSLVVAVYNEQFF,TRBJ2-1,NA,TRBV7-9,few
TGTGCCAGCACCAGGACAGGGGGGACTGGGGCCAACGTCCTGACTTTC,CASTRTGGTGANVLTF,TRBJ2-6,TRBD1,TRBV7-3,NA
TGCAGCGCCCTGACATGGAGCTCCTACGAGCAGTACTTC,CSALTWSSYEQYF,TRBJ2-7,NA,TRBV29-1,NA
TGTGCCAGCAGCAGAGCCAGGGTGCTTCTTGAGCAGTACTTC,CASSRARVLLEQYF,TRBJ2-7,NA,TRBV5-6,NA
TGCGCCAGCAGCGGGGACAGGGGTTACGAGCAGTACTTC,CASSGDRGYEQYF,TRBJ2-7,TRBD1,TRBV5-1,NA
TGTGCCAGCAGCCGGCGGGCAGGGCAGCCCCAGCATTTT,CASSRRAGQPQHF,TRBJ1-5,NA,TRBV5-6,NA
TGCGCCAGCAGCCAAGATTTTGGCCGACGGATCTCCAATGAGCAGTTCTTC,CASSQDFGRRISNEQFF,TRBJ2-1,NA,TRBV4-3,NA
TGTGCCAGCAAGAGACTAGCGGTGACCGAGCAGTACTTC,CASKRLAVTEQYF,TRBJ2-7,TRBD2,TRBV2,NA
TGTGCCAGCAGTTACCTTCCGGGACAGGGTTCCGGGGAGCTGTTTTTT,CASSYLPGQGSGELFF,TRBJ2-2,TRBD1,TRBV6-6,NA
TGCGCCAGCAGCCCCGCCCCGACAGGGCTAGGCTACGAGCAGTACTTC,CASSPAPTGLGYEQYF,TRBJ2-7,TRBD1,TRBV5-1,NA
TGTGCCAGCTCCCCCTCGAGGGATTCACCCCTCCACTTT,CASSPSRDSPLHF,TRBJ1-6,NA,TRBV7-6,NA
TGTGCCAGCAGCTTCGAAGGGGACAACTATGGCTACACCTTC,CASSFEGDNYGYTF,TRBJ1-2,NA,TRBV7-9,NA
TGCGCCAGCAGTGAGCAAAGGAGCACCGGGGAGCTGTTTTTT,CASSEQRSTGELFF,TRBJ2-2,NA,TRBV10-1,few